This entry lists 21 T cell receptor beta chains sequenced from one sample in a study of PD-L1 blockade in urothelial cancer. TCRdb's copy holds only in-frame clones and misses some; the assay was immunoSEQ multiplex PCR. The repertoire holds almost 90,000 clones, with roughly 84% as singletons. Specified time point: pretreatment peripheral blood. The sequencing here drew on PBMCs, taken around atezolizumab (anti-PD-L1) treatment. The receptors originated from a man aged 55 to 70 with urothelial cancer.

The chain uses TRBV19 and TRBJ1-4, with 8 bases matching TRBD1. The germline CDR1 and CDR2 sequences are LNHDA and SQIVND (reference sequence). This CDR3 contains 15 residues. V lost 3 bases to trimming and J lost 5 bases; unmatched junction nucleotides: 5. The CDR3 reads CASSISQGANEKLFF. The CDR3 nucleotides read TGTGCCAGTAGTATCTCGCAGGGGGCGAATGAAAAACTGTTTTTT.

The chain employs TRBV5-6 and TRBJ1-3; no reliable D call. The length of the CDR3 is 15 residues. CDR1 is SGHDT, CDR2 YYEEEE, per germline. Deletions cut 0 bases from V and 1 base from J, with 8 bases between. In DNA, the CDR3 is TGTGCCAGCAGCTTGGGGTTCGGGTCTGGAAACACCATATATTTT. The encoded protein is CASSLGFGSGNTIYF.

This clone appeared a few times. The CDR3 protein is CASSIRGQADQPQHF. CDR3 DNA sequence: TGTGCCAGTAGTATCAGGGGACAGGCGGATCAGCCCCAGCATTTT. The genes are TRBV19 and TRBJ1-5, with 8 bases matching TRBD1. V lost 3 bases and J lost 5; bases outside the gene matches: 6. The V gene's germline CDR1 is LNHDA and CDR2 SQIVND (reference sequence). The CDR3 has 15 residues.

The chain joins TRBV5-1 to TRBJ2-6; 9 nucleotides line up with TRBD1. J lost 2 bases, V lost 4 bases, and 7 bases had no gene match. The germline gives CDR1 SGHRS, CDR2 YFSETQ. The CDR3 spans 17 residues. CDR3 sequence reads: CASSPGQGLTGANVLTF. The CDR3 coding sequence is TGCGCCAGCAGCCCGGGACAGGGACTCACTGGGGCCAACGTCCTGACTTTC.

This clone was picked up a small number of times. This rearrangement joins TRBV6-5 to TRBJ1-2, with D perhaps TRBD1 (5 bases). The CDR3 length is 12 residues. V shed 2 bases and J shed 6 bases, with 7 bases lying between them. Germline CDR1 reads MNHEY; CDR2 reads SVGAGI. The CDR3 DNA is TGTGCCAGCAGTTACCAGGGAAATGGCTACACCTTC. Translation gives CASSYQGNGYTF.

This clone was detected once. This chain connects TRBV4-3 to TRBJ2-1, with D tentatively TRBD2 (6 bases). V dropped 4 bases and J dropped 4 bases, with 14 bases sitting between them. Germline loops: CDR1 LGHNA, CDR2 YSLEER. This CDR3 has 15 residues. This CDR3 is CASSPGSSGYNEQFF. The CDR3 DNA reads TGCGCCAGCAGCCCAGGGAGTAGCGGATACAATGAGCAGTTCTTC.

V and J are TRBV5-4 and TRBJ1-2; tentative D call: TRBD1 (5 bases). This CDR3 has 15 residues. Per germline, CDR1 SGHNT and CDR2 YYREEE (reference sequence). Trimming removed 0 bases at V and 4 bases at J, with 13 bases between. DNA for the CDR3: TGTGCCAGCAGCTTGGTACCGGGGACTACCTATGGCTACACCTTC. Its protein product is CASSLVPGTTYGYTF.

This rearrangement joins TRBV14 to TRBJ1-4, with 9 bases aligning to TRBD1. CDR1 SGHDN and CDR2 FVKESK come from the germline V gene. V gave up 4 bases and J gave up 8 bases; unmatched junction bases: 17. The CDR3 runs to 18 residues. CDR3: CASSRTGGSPARIEKLFF. The CDR3 nucleotides are TGTGCCAGCAGCCGAACAGGGGGCAGCCCAGCTCGGATCGAAAAACTGTTTTTT.

The chain links TRBV7-8 to TRBJ2-2; D is perhaps TRBD1 (5 bases). V shed 2 bases and J shed 0 bases, with 10 bases lying between them. Germline loops: CDR1 SGHVS, CDR2 FQNEAQ. This CDR3 contains 16 residues. The CDR3 bases are TGTGCCAGCAGCTTACAGGGTGGGCCGAACACCGGGGAGCTGTTTTTT. It encodes CASSLQGGPNTGELFF.

The rearrangement joins TRBV29-1 to TRBJ2-3, with a tentative D call TRBD1 (5 bases). Germline V lookup: CDR1 SQVTM, CDR2 ANQGSEA. This CDR3 has 16 residues. Trimming left V 3 bases short and J 6 bases short, with 22 bases between. Here the CDR3 reads CSVEMMASRELDTQYF. The CDR3 DNA sequence: TGCAGCGTTGAGATGATGGCTTCCAGGGAATTGGATACGCAGTATTTT.

The V and J genes are TRBV7-9 and TRBJ1-2, with 11 bases aligning to TRBD1. J gave up 7 bases and V 2 bases, and 9 bases lay outside the gene matches. This CDR3 region has 16 residues. Per germline, CDR1 SEHNR and CDR2 FQNEAQ (reference sequence). The CDR3 nucleotides read TGTGCCAGCAGCTTACCTACTGGACAGGGGGCGCGTGGCTACACCTTC. This codes for CASSLPTGQGARGYTF.

The genes are TRBV5-1 and TRBJ2-2, with 14 positions matching TRBD2. The J segment lost 5 bases and the V segment lost 4 bases, leaving 13 bases of the junction unmatched. The CDR3 is made up of 19 amino acids. Germline CDR1 is SGHRS and CDR2 is YFSETQ. The CDR3 nucleotides are TGCGCCAGCAGCCTTGGTGCGGGACTAGCGGGAGTGTCAACCGGGGAGCTGTTTTTT. Protein: CASSLGAGLAGVSTGELFF.

The J gene is TRBJ1-2, the V gene TRBV4-1, with 7 bases that match TRBD1. There are 15 residues in the CDR3. Germline V CDR1 and CDR2: MGHRA, YSYEKL. V trimming: 2 bases; J trimming: 0 bases; junction bases outside the gene matches: 3. The CDR3 DNA reads TGCGCCAGCAGCCAACCGACAGGGACTAACTATGGCTACACCTTC. Amino acids: CASSQPTGTNYGYTF.

V and J are TRBV11-2 and TRBJ2-7; the D gene is possibly TRBD1 (7 bases). Trimming removed 5 bases at V and 3 bases at J, with 17 bases between. Germline V CDR1 and CDR2: SGHAT, FQNNGV. This CDR3 spans 15 amino acids. For the CDR3, the DNA is TGTGCCAGCAGCGTCACGACAGGGCGGGGCTACGAGCAGTACTTC. This codes for CASSVTTGRGYEQYF.

The gene calls are TRBV7-3 and TRBJ2-3, with 8 bases identical to TRBD2. Per germline, CDR1 SGHTA and CDR2 FQGTGA. This CDR3 is built from 15 residues. V lost 4 bases, J lost 1 base, and 4 bases stayed unmatched. The CDR3 DNA follows: TGTGCCAGCAGCTCCGCGGGGGGCCGCACAGATACGCAGTATTTT. Translating it yields CASSSAGGRTDTQYF.

This chain uses TRBV7-3 with TRBJ1-5; the D is unclear. The V gene's germline CDR1 is SGHTA and CDR2 FQGTGA. Trimming removed 2 bases from V and 10 bases from J, with 12 bases in between. The CDR3 consists of 13 residues. The CDR3 DNA sequence: TGTGCCAGCAGCTTAGGTTTAGGGAGACCCCAGCATTTT. Protein: CASSLGLGRPQHF.

The chain is built from TRBV30 and TRBJ1-6, with 8 positions matching TRBD1. The ends lost 4 bases at V and 0 bases at J; junction bases unmatched: 5. This CDR3 comprises 16 residues. CDR1 is GTSNPN and CDR2 is SVGIG in the germline V gene (reference sequence). The CDR3 reads CAWTTGGSSYNSPLHF. CDR3 in DNA: TGTGCCTGGACAACAGGGGGGAGCTCCTATAATTCACCCCTCCACTTT.

The chain is built from TRBV2 and TRBJ2-7, with 12 bases lining up with TRBD1. V lost 7 bases and J lost 6; bases outside the gene matches: 4. The CDR3 consists of 13 residues. Germline CDR1 is SNHLY and CDR2 is FYNNEI. The CDR3 reads CASTGQGAIEQYF. In DNA form, the CDR3 reads TGTGCCAGCACGGGACAGGGGGCTATCGAGCAGTACTTC.

The chain joins TRBV9 to TRBJ1-3, with a possible D match to TRBD1 (6 bases). This CDR3 is built from 15 residues. CDR1 is SGDLS and CDR2 is YYNGEE in the germline V gene. V lost 0 bases and J 0 bases, leaving 7 bases between the germline ends. This chain's CDR3 is CASSVDRDSGNTIYF. CDR3 nucleotide sequence: TGTGCCAGCAGCGTAGACAGGGACTCTGGAAACACCATATATTTT.

This chain joins TRBV13 and TRBJ2-2; 9 bases are shared with TRBD1. The CDR3 totals 17 residues. Germline V gives CDR1 PRHDT, CDR2 FYEKMQ (reference sequence). The V and J ends lost 4 bases and 5 bases, in that order; junction bases with no gene match: 11. The CDR3 spells CASSSPIRQGGTGELFF. The CDR3 DNA follows: TGTGCCAGCAGCTCACCTATTAGACAGGGGGGAACCGGGGAGCTGTTTTTT.

CDR3: CASSRLAGIYNEQFF. CDR3 DNA: TGTGCCAGCAGCCGACTAGCGGGGATTTACAATGAGCAGTTCTTC. J is TRBJ2-1 and V is TRBV7-9; 11 bases are shared with TRBD2. The CDR3 totals 15 residues. Germline V gives CDR1 SEHNR, CDR2 FQNEAQ (reference sequence). Unmatched junction bases numbered 4, after V lost 5 bases and J lost 4 bases.